This TCR beta chain was identified during a study of identical twins. TCRdb itself ran the 5' RACE reads through MiXCR, one entry per CDR3 protein. The data hold around 670,000 distinct CDR3 sequences, with around 6% observed a single time. The junction had 9 bases not matched to a gene; V was cut back by 2 bases and J by 6 bases. The CDR3 is 16 amino acids. The germline V gene has CDR1 KGHDR and CDR2 SFDVKD. This clonotype appeared a few times. The sample was naive T cells sorted from blood. This receptor was taken from a man between 18 and 35 years old in good health. The chain has TRBV24-1 and TRBJ2-3, with 8 bases lining up with TRBD1. CDR3 region: CATSDSETGVGDTQYF. As DNA, the CDR3 is TGTGCCACCAGTGATTCTGAGACAGGGGTCGGGGATACGCAGTATTTT.